This TCR beta chain was captured in a study of cytomegalovirus exposure and HLA in healthy donors. Study-wide findings and caveats: HLA alleles were associated with fewer than 20,000 TCR beta sequences in a later analysis at 0.05 false discovery rate. V- and J-gene trimming of TCR beta was linked (in a later analysis) to a missense DCLRE1C variant.

Deletions cut 4 bases from V and 2 bases from J, with 3 bases between. The germline V gene encodes CDR1 LNHDA and CDR2 SQIVND (reference sequence). The CDR3 has 11 amino acids. The PCR ran on 60 Vbeta and 13 Jbeta primers. Clones were read by immunoSEQ multiplex PCR, and TCRdb kept only the in-frame ones, dropping some. The sample contains roughly 190,000 clones, 75% to 90% of which appear only once. About this clone itself: Its target is not known.

Unrecorded immune exposures were likely, despite nominal health at sampling. The chain couples TRBV19 to TRBJ2-7; no firm D call. This sequence originates from a man aged 25 to 40 in good health and CMV-seronegative. The sequencing sample was made of PBMCs. The CDR3 is CASSTTYEQYF. CDR3 nucleotides: TGTGCCAGTAGTACAACCTACGAGCAGTACTTC.